A single TCR beta chain is shown here with its context. What it recognizes is unknown. The V and J ends lost 1 base and 0 bases respectively, with 6 bases between them. The length of the CDR3 is 15 residues. Germline V gene sequence: CDR1 SGHAT, CDR2 FQNNGV. The PCR was carried out with 60 Vbeta primers and 13 Jbeta primers. The data were produced by immunoSEQ multiplex PCR, yet TCRdb's version contains in-frame clones alone and is incomplete. Among about 110,000 clones listed, around 87% were seen once. This entry comes from a study of cytomegalovirus exposure and HLA in healthy donors. Study-level points and caveats: Highly shared sequence variants in one cluster were likely a sequencing artifact.

V usage is TRBV11-2 and J usage is TRBJ2-2, with D possibly being TRBD1 (5 bases). The clonotype originates from a middle-aged man in good health and CMV-seronegative. Material for sequencing was PBMCs. The CDR3 region is CASSLGQTNTGELFF. In nucleotides, the CDR3 is TGTGCCAGCAGCTTAGGACAGACGAACACCGGGGAGCTGTTTTTT.